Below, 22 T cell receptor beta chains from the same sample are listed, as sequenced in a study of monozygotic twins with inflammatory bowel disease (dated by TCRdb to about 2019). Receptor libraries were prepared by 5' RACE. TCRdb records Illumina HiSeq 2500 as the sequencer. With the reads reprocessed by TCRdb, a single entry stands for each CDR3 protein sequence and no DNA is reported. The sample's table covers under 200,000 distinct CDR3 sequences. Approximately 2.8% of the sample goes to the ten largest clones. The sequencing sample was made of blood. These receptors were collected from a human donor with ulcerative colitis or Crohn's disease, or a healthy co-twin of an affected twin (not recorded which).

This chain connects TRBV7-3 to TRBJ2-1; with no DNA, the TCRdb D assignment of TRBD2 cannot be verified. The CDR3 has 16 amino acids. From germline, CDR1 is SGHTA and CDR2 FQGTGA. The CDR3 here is CASSRRPGLADNEQFF.

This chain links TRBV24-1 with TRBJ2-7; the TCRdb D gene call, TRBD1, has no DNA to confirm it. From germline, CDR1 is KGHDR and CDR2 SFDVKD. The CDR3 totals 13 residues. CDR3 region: CATSDPQGYEQYF.

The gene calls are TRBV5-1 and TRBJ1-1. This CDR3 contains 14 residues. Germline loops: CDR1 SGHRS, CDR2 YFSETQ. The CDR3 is CASSLSAGNTEAFF.

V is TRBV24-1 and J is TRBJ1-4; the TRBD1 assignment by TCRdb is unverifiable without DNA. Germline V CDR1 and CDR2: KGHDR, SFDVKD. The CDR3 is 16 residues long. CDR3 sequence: CATSDAQQGTNEKLFF.

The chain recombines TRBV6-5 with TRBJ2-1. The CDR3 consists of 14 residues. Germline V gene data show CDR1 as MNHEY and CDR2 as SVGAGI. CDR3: CASSYSLADNEQFF.

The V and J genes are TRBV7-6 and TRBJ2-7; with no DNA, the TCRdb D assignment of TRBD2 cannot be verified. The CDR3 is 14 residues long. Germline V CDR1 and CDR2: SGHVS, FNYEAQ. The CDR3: CASSQTSGRAEQYF.

CDR3 loop: CSAMRITGELFF. The chain couples TRBV29-1 to TRBJ2-2. CDR3 length: 12 amino acids. Germline loops: CDR1 SQVTM, CDR2 ANQGSEA.

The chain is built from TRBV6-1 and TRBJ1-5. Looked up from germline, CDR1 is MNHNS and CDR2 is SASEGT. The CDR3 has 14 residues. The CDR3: CASSRNGGNQPQHF.

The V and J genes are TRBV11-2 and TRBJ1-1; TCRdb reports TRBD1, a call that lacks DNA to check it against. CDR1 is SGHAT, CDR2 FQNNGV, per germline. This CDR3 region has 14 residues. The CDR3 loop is CASSLGGYSTEAFF.

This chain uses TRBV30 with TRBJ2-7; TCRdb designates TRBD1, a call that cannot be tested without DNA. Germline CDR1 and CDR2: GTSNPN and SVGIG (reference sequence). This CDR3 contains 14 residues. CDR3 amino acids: CACNRDRRPYEQYF.

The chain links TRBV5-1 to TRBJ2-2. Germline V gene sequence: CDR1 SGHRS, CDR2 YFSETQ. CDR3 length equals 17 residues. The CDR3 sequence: CASSFGFRSLNTGELFF.

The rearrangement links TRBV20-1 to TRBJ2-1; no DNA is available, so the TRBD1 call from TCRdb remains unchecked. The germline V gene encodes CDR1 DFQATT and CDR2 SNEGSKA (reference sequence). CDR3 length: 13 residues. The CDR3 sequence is CSAPGYGYNEQFF.

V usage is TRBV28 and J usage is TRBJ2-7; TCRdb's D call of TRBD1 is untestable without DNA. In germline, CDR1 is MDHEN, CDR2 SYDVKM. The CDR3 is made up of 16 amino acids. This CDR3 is CASSHRTGPTPNEQYF. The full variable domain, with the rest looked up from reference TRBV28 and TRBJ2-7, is DVKVTQSSRYLVKRTGEKVFLECVQDMDHENMFWYRQDPGLGLRLIYFSYDVKMKEKGDIPEGYSVSREKKERFSLILESASTNQTSMYLCASSHRTGPTPNEQYFGPGTRLTVT.

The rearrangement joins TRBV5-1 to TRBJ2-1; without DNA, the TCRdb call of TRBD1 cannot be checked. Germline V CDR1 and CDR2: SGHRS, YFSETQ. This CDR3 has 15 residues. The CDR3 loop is CASSYGGSSYNEQFF.

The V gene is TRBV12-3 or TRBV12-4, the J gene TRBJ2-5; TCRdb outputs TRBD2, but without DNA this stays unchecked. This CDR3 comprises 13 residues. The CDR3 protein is CASNFGRLETQYF.

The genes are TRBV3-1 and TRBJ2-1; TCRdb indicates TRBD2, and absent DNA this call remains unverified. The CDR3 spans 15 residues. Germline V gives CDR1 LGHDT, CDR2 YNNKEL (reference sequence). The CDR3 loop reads CASSPSGRVNNEQFF.

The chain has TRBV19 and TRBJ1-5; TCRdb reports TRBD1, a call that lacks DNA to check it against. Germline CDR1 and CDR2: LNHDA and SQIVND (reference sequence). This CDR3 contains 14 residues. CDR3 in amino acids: CASSVDSVNQPQHF.

CDR3 protein: CASSLESGPVEKLFF. V usage is TRBV11-2 and J usage is TRBJ1-4. Germline CDR1 is SGHAT and CDR2 is FQNNGV. This CDR3 has 15 amino acids.

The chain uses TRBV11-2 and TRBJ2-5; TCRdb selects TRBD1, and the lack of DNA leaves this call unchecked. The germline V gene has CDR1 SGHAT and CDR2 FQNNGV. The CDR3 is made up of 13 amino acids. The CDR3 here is CASSLGRVETQYF. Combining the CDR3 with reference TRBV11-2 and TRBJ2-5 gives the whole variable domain EAGVAQSPRYKIIEKRQSVAFWCNPISGHATLYWYQQILGQGPKLLIQFQNNGVVDDSQLPKDRFSAERLKGVDSTLKIQPAKLEDSAVYLCASSLGRVETQYFGPGTRLLVL.

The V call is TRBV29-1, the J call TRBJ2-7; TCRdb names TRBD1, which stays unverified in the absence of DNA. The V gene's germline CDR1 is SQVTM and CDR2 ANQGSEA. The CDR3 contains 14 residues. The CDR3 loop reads CSVEDTGASYEQYF.

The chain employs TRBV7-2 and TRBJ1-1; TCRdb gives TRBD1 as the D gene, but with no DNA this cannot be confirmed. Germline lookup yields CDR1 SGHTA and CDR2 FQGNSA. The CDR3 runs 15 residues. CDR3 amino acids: CASSLESGANTEAFF. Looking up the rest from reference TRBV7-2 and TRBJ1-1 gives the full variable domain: GAGVSQSPSNKVTEKGKDVELRCDPISGHTALYWYRQSLGQGLEFLIYFQGNSAPDKSGLPSDRFSAERTGGSVSTLTIQRTQQEDSAVYLCASSLESGANTEAFFGQGTRLTVV.

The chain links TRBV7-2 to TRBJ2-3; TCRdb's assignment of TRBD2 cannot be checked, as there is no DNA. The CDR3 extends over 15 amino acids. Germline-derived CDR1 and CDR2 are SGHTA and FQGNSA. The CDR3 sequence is CASSLWSDLVDTQYF.